This T cell receptor beta chain was recorded in a study of T cell clonality in common variable immunodeficiency. Study-wide points: Fewer TCRbeta clones were shared among CVID subjects than controls.

J lost 0 bases, V lost 6 bases, and 4 bases had no gene match. The CDR3 spans 14 residues. Control and CVID samples contributed equal amounts of genomic DNA. Sequenced by immunoSEQ multiplex PCR; TCRdb stores in-frame clones only, minus some. The table lists about 66,000 clones, with no singletons. This clone was found many times. The antigen is not known. The read finishes 3 residues shy of the CDR3 end, and the germline J gene is used to complete it. Both groups were predominantly of Caucasian heritage. The sequence was collected from a person aged 18 to 75 in good health. Specimen: peripheral blood mononuclear cells. V gene TRBV12-3 or TRBV12-4 combines with J gene TRBJ2-7, with 8 bases that match TRBD1. The CDR3 sequence: CASSFTGGSYEQYF. CDR3 bases read: TGTGCCAGCAGCTTTACAGGGGGCTCCTACGAG.